This entry features one T cell receptor beta chain sequence. This sample stems from a study of siplizumab effects on memory and regulatory T cells. Assay used: immunoSEQ multiplex PCR; TCRdb lists only in-frame clones, some missing. The data show around 58,000 clones, roughly 85% seen once. Germline V gene sequence: CDR1 LNHDA, CDR2 SQIVND (reference sequence). Trimming removed 7 bases from V and 5 bases from J, with 17 bases in between. This CDR3 has 14 amino acids. The sequenced sample consisted of memory CD4+ T cells sorted from blood. The rearrangement links TRBV19 to TRBJ1-2; TRBD1 is a possible D gene (5 bases). The origin of this receptor is a human donor in good health. CDR3 nucleotide sequence: TGTGCCAGTACCCCGGCAGGGAGACTATATGGCTACACCTTC. This encodes CASTPAGRLYGYTF.